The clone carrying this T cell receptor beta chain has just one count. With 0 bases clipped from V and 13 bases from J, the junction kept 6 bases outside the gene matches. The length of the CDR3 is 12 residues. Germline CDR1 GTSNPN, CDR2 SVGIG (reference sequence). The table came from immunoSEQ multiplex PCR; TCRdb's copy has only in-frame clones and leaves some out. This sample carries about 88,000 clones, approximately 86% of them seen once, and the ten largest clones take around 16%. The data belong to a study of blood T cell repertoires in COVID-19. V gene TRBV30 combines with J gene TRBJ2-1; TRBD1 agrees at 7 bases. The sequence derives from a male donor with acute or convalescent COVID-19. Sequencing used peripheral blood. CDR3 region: CAWSVSGQAQFF. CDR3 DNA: TGTGCCTGGAGTGTGTCTGGACAGGCACAGTTCTTC.